The clone carrying this T cell receptor beta chain was seen a few times. The V segment lost 6 bases and the J segment 0 bases; nucleotides outside the gene matches: 5. The length of the CDR3 is 15 residues. The entry originates in a study of patients and donors after allogeneic stem cell transplantation. Each CDR3 protein is one row after TCRdb ran MiXCR on the RT-PCR reads. The top ten clones hold under 6.5% of a sample with about 960,000 distinct CDR3 sequences, more than 15% of them seen once. The chain combines TRBV12-3 or TRBV12-4 with TRBJ2-3; 8 bases align to TRBD2. The source is a human donor who was either an allogeneic HSCT recipient or a stem cell or donor lymphocyte infusion donor (not recorded which). It is not recorded whose cells these are; they may come from a transplant donor. Material for sequencing was blood, either unsorted or a sorted T cell fraction (not recorded which). CDR3 coding DNA: TGTGCCAGCAGACGTAGCGGGGCTAGCACAGATACGCAGTATTTT. Its translation: CASRRSGASTDTQYF.